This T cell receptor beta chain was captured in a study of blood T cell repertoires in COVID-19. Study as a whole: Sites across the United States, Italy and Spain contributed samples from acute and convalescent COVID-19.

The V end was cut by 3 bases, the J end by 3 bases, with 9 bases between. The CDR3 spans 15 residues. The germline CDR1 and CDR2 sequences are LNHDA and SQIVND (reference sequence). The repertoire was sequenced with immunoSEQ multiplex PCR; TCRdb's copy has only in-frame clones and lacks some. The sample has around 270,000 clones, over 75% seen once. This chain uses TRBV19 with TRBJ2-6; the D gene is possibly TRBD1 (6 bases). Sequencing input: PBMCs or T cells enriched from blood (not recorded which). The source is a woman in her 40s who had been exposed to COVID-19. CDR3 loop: CASSIGTYGANVLTF. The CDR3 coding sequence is TGTGCCAGTAGTATTGGGACATATGGGGCCAACGTCCTGACTTTC. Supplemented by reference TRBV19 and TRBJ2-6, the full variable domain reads DGGITQSPKYLFRKEGQNVTLSCEQNLNHDAMYWYRQDPGQGLRLIYYSQIVNDFQKGDIAEGYSVSREKKESFPLTVTSAQKNPTAFYLCASSIGTYGANVLTFGAGSRLTVL.